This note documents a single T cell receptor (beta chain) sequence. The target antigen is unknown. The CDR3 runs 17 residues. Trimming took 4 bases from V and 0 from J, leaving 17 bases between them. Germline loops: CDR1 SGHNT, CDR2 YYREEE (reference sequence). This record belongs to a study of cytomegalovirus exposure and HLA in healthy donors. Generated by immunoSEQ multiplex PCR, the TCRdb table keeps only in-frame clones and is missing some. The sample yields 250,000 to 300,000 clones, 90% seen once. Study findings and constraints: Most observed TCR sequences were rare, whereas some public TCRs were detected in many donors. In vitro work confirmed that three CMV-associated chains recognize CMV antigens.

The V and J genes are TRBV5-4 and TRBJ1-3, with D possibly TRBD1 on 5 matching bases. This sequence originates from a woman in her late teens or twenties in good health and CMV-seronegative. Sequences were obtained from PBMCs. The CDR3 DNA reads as TGTGCCAGCAGCCCCGGGGGGACTCACTTCTCTGGAAACACCATATATTTT. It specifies CASSPGGTHFSGNTIYF.